This TCR beta chain appears in the sequencing data of a study of shared clonotypes between healthy human individuals. Turning to the study itself: Sampling drew on donors who were a couple of women and a few men aged 18 to 49.

General observations from the study: Clonotype sharing across several donors was observed for around 4.5% of naive CD4 clonotypes. Across subsets, estimated richness was generally greater for naive than for memory populations.

V lost 6 bases to trimming and J lost 1 base; unmatched junction nucleotides: 4. The germline gives CDR1 SNHLY, CDR2 FYNNEI. CDR3 length equals 15 residues. Concerning this clone: The antigen remains undetermined.

Assay execution took place at the deep level. Measured with immunoSEQ multiplex PCR; TCRdb has only the in-frame clones, and not every one. The table lists roughly 2.5 million clones, approximately 90% of them singletons. The V and J genes are TRBV2 and TRBJ2-5; 11 bases match TRBD2. Sequencing was done on a sample of naive CD4+ T cells sorted from blood. The subset here: CD45RA+ positively selected. This clonotype was sampled from a man between 18 and 35 years old in good health. The CDR3 DNA is TGTGCCAGCAGCTGGGGGACTAGCGGCCAAGAGACCCAGTACTTC. Translation gives CASSWGTSGQETQYF.